This TCR beta chain was sequenced during a study of blood T cells in healthy people across ages. The CDR3 contains 15 residues. Germline V gene data show CDR1 as MGHRA and CDR2 as YSYEKL. With V trimmed by 7 bases and J by 2 bases, 8 bases remained unmatched. Russia was home to the donors, healthy Caucasian individuals aged roughly 6 to 100. The use of a sample-barcoded 5' primer and a J-beta primer mix characterized a second PCR of about 7 to 12 cycles. MiXCR, run by TCRdb on the 5' RACE reads, gives a single entry per CDR3 protein. The data contain over a million distinct CDR3 sequences, less than 50% of them singletons.

Sequenced: blood. This TCR was recovered from a woman aged 60 to 75 in good health. The V gene is TRBV4-1, the J gene TRBJ2-7, with 10 bases fitting TRBD1. In DNA, the CDR3 is TGCGCCAGCACTCCCTCTGGGACAGGGGCCTACGAGCAGTACTTC. This codes for CASTPSGTGAYEQYF.